The clone carrying this TCR beta chain was seen a few times. As yet, its antigen is unknown. The sample is drawn from a study of T-cell memory formation after mild COVID-19. Regarding the study as a whole: What remained unconfirmed was the SARS-CoV-2 specificity of second-wave clones peaking on day 37.

In TCRdb, the 5' RACE reads were re-called with MiXCR into one record per CDR3 protein. The sample shows around 470,000 distinct CDR3 sequences, roughly 20% of them seen only once. Germline V gene lookup returns CDR1 LGHDT and CDR2 YNNKEL (reference sequence). The CDR3 has 15 amino acids. V lost 0 bases and J lost 6, with 13 bases in between. The J gene is TRBJ2-3, the V gene TRBV3-1, with D possibly matching TRBD1 (5 bases). The clonotype originates from an adult woman who had mild COVID-19 (a few samples of this study predate the infection). Cell type and time point are not known. Sequencing used PBMCs or a T cell subset sorted from them (not recorded which). The CDR3, as DNA: TGTGCCAGCAGCCAAGACCAGGGCCCAGGGGATACGCAGTATTTT. This encodes CASSQDQGPGDTQYF.